This T cell receptor (beta chain) was identified in a study of OX40 agonist ivuxolimab in advanced cancers. General study findings and limits: Among patients with partial responses at 0.1-3.0 mg/kg, clonal expansion was among the lowest. CD4+ and CD8+ blood T cells expanded clonally by week 6 at 0.1 to 3.0 mg/kg.

The CDR3 has 13 amino acids. V lost 2 bases to trimming and J lost 4 bases, with 8 bases between them. Germline loops: CDR1 MDHEN, CDR2 SYDVKM. About this clone itself: Its antigen is unidentified.

TCRdb's copy holds only in-frame clones and misses some; the assay was immunoSEQ multiplex PCR. The data contain roughly 75,000 clones, 87% of them singletons. The chain carries TRBV28 and TRBJ1-2; D is ambiguous. This receptor was obtained from an adult with an advanced solid tumor such as melanoma, head and neck, liver or kidney cancer. The specimen comprised CD4+ or CD8+ T cells sorted from blood, sampled in a trial of the OX40 agonist ivuxolimab. The CDR3, as DNA: TGTGCCAGCAGTTTACCCGGGGTCTATGGCTACACCTTC. Translation: CASSLPGVYGYTF.